These 26 T cell receptor beta chains came from one sample sequenced in a study of T cells after posttransplantation cyclophosphamide. The repertoire was sequenced with immunoSEQ multiplex PCR; TCRdb's copy has only in-frame clones and lacks some. Recorded here are 40,000 to 45,000 clones, none singletons. Sequenced: PBMCs. Source of these receptors: a man aged 35 to 55 in good health, CMV-negative, and a related stem cell transplant donor.

The table lists this clone with many counts. The chain recombines TRBV6-1 with TRBJ2-7; 10 bases match TRBD1. V was pared by 1 base and J by 2 bases, with 11 bases of the junction left unmatched. The CDR3 contains 18 residues. The germline V gene has CDR1 MNHNS and CDR2 SASEGT. CDR3 region: CASSEGTGGMDITYEQYF. The DNA of the CDR3 is TGTGCCAGCAGTGAAGGGACAGGGGGAATGGACATAACCTACGAGCAGTACTTC.

There are many counts of this clone. The J gene is TRBJ2-4, the V gene TRBV19; 7 bases agree with TRBD1. CDR3 size: 15 residues. The germline V gene encodes CDR1 LNHDA and CDR2 SQIVND (reference sequence). J gave up 0 bases and V 6 bases, and 5 bases lay outside the gene matches. The CDR3 spells CASSPQGVAKNIQYF. The CDR3 nucleotides are TGTGCCAGTAGCCCCCAGGGGGTAGCCAAAAACATTCAGTACTTC.

In this sample, this clone turned up a few times. The chain is built from TRBV23-1 and TRBJ1-1; D unresolved. Being an ORF, TRBV23-1 has a function that is uncertain. The V gene lost 2 bases and the J gene lost 0 bases, with 10 bases spanning the gap. This CDR3 is built from 15 residues. CDR3 sequence reads: CASSQIQFMNTEAFF. The CDR3, as DNA: TGCGCCAGCAGTCAAATACAGTTTATGAACACTGAAGCTTTCTTT.

This clone was seen more than once but under ten times. V and J are TRBV7-2 and TRBJ2-1; weak D call: TRBD2 (6 bases). The CDR3 loop spans 11 amino acids. From germline, CDR1 is SGHTA and CDR2 FQGNSA. Trimming cost V 5 bases and J 9 bases, with 8 bases left between them. The CDR3 region is CASSRGAEQFF. CDR3 in DNA: TGTGCCAGCAGCCGCGGGGCTGAGCAGTTCTTC.

This rearrangement joins TRBV29-1 to TRBJ2-1; D remains ambiguous. The CDR3 consists of 11 residues. Trimming took off 5 bases at V and 6 bases at J, with 8 bases between the two ends. In germline, CDR1 is SQVTM, CDR2 ANQGSEA. CDR3 residues: CSVPAGNEQFF. The CDR3 DNA reads as TGCAGCGTTCCCGCCGGCAATGAGCAGTTCTTC.

On this clone itself: The junction departs from the called germline gene at one end, perhaps through a read error. Other DNA sequences in the sample encode the same CDR3. This sequence joins TRBV29-1 and TRBJ1-1; D might be TRBD1 (6 bases). CDR3 length equals 12 residues. The germline V gene has CDR1 SQVTM and CDR2 ANQGSEA. The DNA for the CDR3 is TGTAGCGTTGGCACGACAGGATTTGAAGCTTTCTTT. Translated: CSVGTTGFEAFF.

In this sample, this clone turned up a few times. The chain has TRBV28 and TRBJ1-4, with D perhaps matching TRBD1 (6 bases). CDR1 is MDHEN and CDR2 is SYDVKM in the germline V gene. This CDR3 spans 15 amino acids. V lost 2 bases, J lost 3 bases, and 10 bases lay in between. CDR3 region: CASSLLGAPNEKLFF. In nucleotides, the CDR3 is TGTGCCAGCAGTTTACTGGGGGCACCTAATGAAAAACTGTTTTTT.

This clone was found many times. The rearrangement uses TRBV21-1 and TRBJ1-5; TRBD1, the D gene given by the table, was not confirmed from the DNA. TRBV21-1 is classified as a pseudogene. This CDR3 region has 18 residues. The CDR3 sequence is CASSKHCRDSQGNQPQHF. The CDR3 DNA follows: TGTGCCAGCAGCAAACATTGTAGAGACAGTCAGGGCAATCAGCCCCAGCATTTT.

This clone was observed many times. This rearrangement joins TRBV13 to TRBJ2-6; D is uncertain. V lost 0 bases to trimming and J lost 0 bases, with 3 bases between them. The CDR3 has 15 amino acids. The germline V gene has CDR1 PRHDT and CDR2 FYEKMQ (reference sequence). The CDR3 loop reads CASSLGLSGANVLTF. CDR3 coding DNA: TGTGCCAGCAGCTTAGGACTCTCTGGGGCCAACGTCCTGACTTTC.

The chain recombines TRBV7-9 with TRBJ2-3, with D possibly TRBD1 on 6 matching bases. This CDR3 is built from 17 residues. Per germline, CDR1 SEHNR and CDR2 FQNEAQ (reference sequence). V was clipped by 3 bases and J by 0 bases, with 16 bases between them. The DNA for the CDR3 is TGTGCCAGCAGCTTTAATGTGGACAGAATTAGCACAGATACGCAGTATTTT. It is translated as CASSFNVDRISTDTQYF.

This clone has ten or more counts. The chain couples TRBV9 to TRBJ2-2; TRBD1 aligns across 7 bases. This CDR3 has 14 residues. V shed 0 bases and J 5 bases; nucleotides not matched to a gene: 1. Germline CDR1 and CDR2: SGDLS and YYNGEE. The CDR3 nucleotides are TGTGCCAGCAGCGTAGAACAGGGGACCGGGGAGCTGTTTTTT. Translation: CASSVEQGTGELFF.

At least ten counts were recorded for this clone. Here the CDR3 reads CASSKMGTGTGTGNTIYF. DNA for the CDR3: TGTGCCAGCAGCAAAATGGGAACCGGGACAGGGACTGGAAACACCATATATTTT. The V gene is TRBV7-8, the J gene TRBJ1-3; TRBD1 aligns across 9 bases. The V and J ends lost 5 bases and 2 bases, in that order; junction bases with no gene match: 13. In germline, CDR1 is SGHVS, CDR2 FQNEAQ. CDR3 size: 18 residues. Using reference TRBV7-8 and TRBJ1-3 for the parts outside the CDR3, the full variable domain is GAGVSQSPRYKVAKRGQDVALRCDPISGHVSLFWYQQALGQGPEFLTYFQNEAQLDKSGLPSDRFFAERPEGSVSTLKIQRTQQEDSAVYLCASSKMGTGTGTGNTIYFGEGSWLTVV.

There are many counts of this clone. The CDR3 region has the DNA TGTGCCAGCAGCTTAGGGGGAGATACGCAGTATTTT. Its protein is CASSLGGDTQYF. The gene calls are TRBV5-5 and TRBJ2-3; a weak D match, TRBD1 (6 bases). Trimming stripped 2 bases from V and 5 bases from J, with 6 bases between. The CDR3 contains 12 residues. Germline CDR1 SGHKS, CDR2 YYEKEE (reference sequence).

In its sample, this clone was seen many times. The chain is built from TRBV19 and TRBJ2-5; 7 nucleotides match TRBD1. The germline CDR1 and CDR2 sequences are LNHDA and SQIVND (reference sequence). With 7 bases clipped from V and 2 bases from J, the junction kept 10 bases outside the gene matches. This CDR3 region has 15 residues. The CDR3 protein is CASKQQGWGQETQYF. The DNA of the CDR3 is TGTGCCAGTAAACAACAGGGGTGGGGGCAAGAGACCCAGTACTTC.

This clone came up many times. The J gene is TRBJ1-1, the V gene TRBV6-6, with 9 bases matching TRBD1. Per the germline V gene, CDR1 is MNHNY and CDR2 is SVGAGI (reference sequence). V was clipped by 5 bases and J by 1 base; unmatched bases: 2. There are 14 residues in the CDR3. The CDR3 here is CASSRTGENTEAFF. The CDR3 nucleotides are TGTGCCAGCAGTCGGACAGGGGAGAACACTGAAGCTTTCTTT.

This clone was detected ten times or more. The gene calls are TRBV5-5 and TRBJ1-4, with D perhaps matching TRBD1 (5 bases). Germline V CDR1 and CDR2: SGHKS, YYEKEE (reference sequence). V was clipped by 6 bases and J by 8 bases, with 17 bases between them. CDR3 length equals 14 residues. The CDR3 sequence is CASTGWGDGEKLFF. The CDR3 DNA sequence: TGTGCCAGCACCGGCTGGGGCGACGGAGAAAAACTGTTTTTT.

This clone has at least ten counts. The chain recombines TRBV14 with TRBJ2-3, with D perhaps matching TRBD1 (5 bases). Trimming removed 4 bases at V and 3 bases at J, with 11 bases between. CDR1 is SGHDN and CDR2 is FVKESK in the germline V gene. The CDR3 is made up of 14 amino acids. The CDR3 region has the DNA TGTGCCAGCAGCCGAGCAGGGTTTACAGATACGCAGTATTTT. This encodes CASSRAGFTDTQYF.

This clone appeared many times. This rearrangement joins TRBV19 to TRBJ1-3; 9 bases line up with TRBD1. Germline loops: CDR1 LNHDA, CDR2 SQIVND (reference sequence). After removal of 4 bases from V and 3 bases from J, the junction contained 7 bases not matched to a gene. The CDR3 is made up of 16 amino acids. CDR3 in amino acids: CASSKETGGIGNTIYF. The CDR3 nucleotides read TGTGCCAGTAGTAAAGAAACAGGGGGCATTGGAAACACCATATATTTT.

Ten or more counts support this clone. This chain links TRBV5-1 with TRBJ2-3; TRBD2 agrees at 11 bases. The CDR3 consists of 22 residues. V dropped 2 bases and J dropped 4; count of bases not matched to a gene: 24. Germline V gene sequence: CDR1 SGHRS, CDR2 YFSETQ. CDR3 coding DNA: TGCGCCAGCAGCTTCAACCCGACGCTAGCGGGAGGCCCAACACCCCTCCCAGATACGCAGTATTTT. Translation: CASSFNPTLAGGPTPLPDTQYF.

This clone was observed at least ten times. The chain recombines TRBV5-1 with TRBJ2-6; D gene ambiguous. The germline V gene has CDR1 SGHRS and CDR2 YFSETQ. Trimming shortened V by 4 bases and J by 0 bases, and 8 bases separated the two germline ends. The CDR3 contains 15 residues. CDR3 nucleotides: TGCGCCAGCAGCCCCGACACCTCTGGGGCCAACGTCCTGACTTTC. Protein product: CASSPDTSGANVLTF. Combining the CDR3 with reference TRBV5-1 and TRBJ2-6 gives the whole variable domain KAGVTQTPRYLIKTRGQQVTLSCSPISGHRSVSWYQQTPGQGLQFLFEYFSETQRNKGNFPGRFSGRQFSNSRSEMNVSTLELGDSALYLCASSPDTSGANVLTFGAGSRLTVL.

This clone was seen many times. The rearrangement uses TRBV2 and TRBJ2-3; 10 bases fit TRBD1. The CDR3 length is 16 residues. The V gene's germline CDR1 is SNHLY and CDR2 FYNNEI. After removal of 4 bases from V and 4 bases from J, the junction contained 8 bases not matched to a gene. DNA for the CDR3: TGTGCCAGCAGTGGGGGCGGGGGACAGGGGTCAGATACGCAGTATTTT. Protein product: CASSGGGGQGSDTQYF.

This clone was observed a handful of times. The chain is built from TRBV25-1 and TRBJ2-1, with D tentatively TRBD2 (5 bases). Between the trimmed V and J ends, which lost 1 base and 8 bases, there was a span of 12 bases. Germline lookup yields CDR1 MGHDK and CDR2 SYGVNS. CDR3 length equals 14 residues. The CDR3 loop reads CASSEFRDSDEQFF. The CDR3 nucleotides read TGTGCCAGCAGTGAATTTCGGGATTCGGATGAGCAGTTCTTC.

This clone was found many times. Other DNA sequences from this sample encode an identical CDR3 as well. The chain links TRBV5-1 to TRBJ1-3; TRBD1 might be the D (5 bases). V lost 4 bases to trimming and J lost 0 bases, with 20 bases between them. CDR1 and CDR2 from the germline V gene are SGHRS and YFSETQ. This CDR3 has 18 amino acids. For the CDR3, the DNA is TGCGCCAGCAGCCCCGGGACTTATCCCTTTAGCTCTGGAAACACCATATATTTT. Residues: CASSPGTYPFSSGNTIYF.

This clone was observed a handful of times. The V call is TRBV7-3, the J call TRBJ2-3; D is unclear. Germline values: CDR1 SGHTA, CDR2 FQGTGA. This CDR3 region has 13 residues. V lost 5 bases and J 2 bases, leaving 8 bases between the germline ends. The CDR3 region has the DNA TGTGCCAGCAGCCCCACAATCACAGATACGCAGTATTTT. As protein: CASSPTITDTQYF. The complete variable domain, with remaining parts taken from reference TRBV7-3 and TRBJ2-3, reads GAGVSQTPSNKVTEKGKYVELRCDPISGHTALYWYRQSLGQGPEFLIYFQGTGAADDSGLPNDRFFAVRPEGSVSTLKIQRTERGDSAVYLCASSPTITDTQYFGPGTRLTVL.

This rearrangement joins TRBV15 to TRBJ2-6; 13 nucleotides line up with TRBD2. The CDR3 covers 19 residues. Germline assignment: CDR1 LNHNV and CDR2 YYDKDF (reference sequence). V lost 0 bases and J lost 4; bases outside the gene matches: 6. The CDR3 nucleotides read TGTGCCACCAGCAGAGATGGACTAGCGGGAGCAAAAGGGGCCAACGTCCTGACTTTC. It is translated as CATSRDGLAGAKGANVLTF.

At least ten counts were recorded for this clone. V usage is TRBV18 and J usage is TRBJ2-3; 12 bases align to TRBD2. Germline V gene data show CDR1 as KGHSH and CDR2 as LQKENI. CDR3 size: 17 residues. The trim removed 0 bases at V and 0 bases at J, leaving 1 base unmatched. The CDR3 DNA reads TGTGCCAGCTCACCACCTGGACTAGCGGGGAGCACAGATACGCAGTATTTT. Its translation: CASSPPGLAGSTDTQYF.